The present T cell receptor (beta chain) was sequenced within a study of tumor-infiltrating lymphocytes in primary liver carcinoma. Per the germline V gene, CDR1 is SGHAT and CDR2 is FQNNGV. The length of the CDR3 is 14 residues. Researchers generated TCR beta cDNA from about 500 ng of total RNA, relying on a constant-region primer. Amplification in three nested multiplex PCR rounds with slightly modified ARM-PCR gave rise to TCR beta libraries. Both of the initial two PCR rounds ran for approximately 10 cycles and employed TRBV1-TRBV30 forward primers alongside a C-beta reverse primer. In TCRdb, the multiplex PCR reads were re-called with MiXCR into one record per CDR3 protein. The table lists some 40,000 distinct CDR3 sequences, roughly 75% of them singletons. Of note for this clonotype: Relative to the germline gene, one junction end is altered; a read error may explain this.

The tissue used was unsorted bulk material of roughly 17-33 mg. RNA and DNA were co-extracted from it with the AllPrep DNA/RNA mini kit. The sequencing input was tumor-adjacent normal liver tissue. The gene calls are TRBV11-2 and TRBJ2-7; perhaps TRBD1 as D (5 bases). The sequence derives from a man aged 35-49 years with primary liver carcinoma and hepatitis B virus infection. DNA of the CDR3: TGTACCAGCACCTCTAACAGGAACTCCTATGAGCAGTACTTC. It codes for CTSTSNRNSYEQYF.